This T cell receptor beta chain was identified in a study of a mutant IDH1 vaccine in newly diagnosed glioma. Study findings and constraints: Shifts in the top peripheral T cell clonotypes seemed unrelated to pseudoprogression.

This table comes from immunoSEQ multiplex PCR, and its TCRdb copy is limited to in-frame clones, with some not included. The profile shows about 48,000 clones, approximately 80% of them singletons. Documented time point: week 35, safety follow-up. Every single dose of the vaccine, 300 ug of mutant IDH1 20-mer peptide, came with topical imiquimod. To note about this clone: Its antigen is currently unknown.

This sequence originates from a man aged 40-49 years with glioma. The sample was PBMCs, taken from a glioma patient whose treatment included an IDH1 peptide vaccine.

The CDR3 DNA is TGTGCCAGTAGTATAGGGGCAAGTTCTAGCACAGATACGCAGTATTTT. Protein: CASSIGASSSTDTQYF. This sequence joins TRBV19 and TRBJ2-3; no reliable D call. V was trimmed by 1 base and J by 0 bases, leaving 11 bases between them. The CDR3 covers 16 residues. Germline assignment: CDR1 LNHDA and CDR2 SQIVND (reference sequence).